This is a list of T cell receptor beta chains from one sample in a study of cytomegalovirus exposure and HLA in healthy donors. Repertoires were generated with immunoSEQ multiplex PCR, while TCRdb's copy carries only in-frame clones and drops some. The data show about 180,000 clones, roughly 78% seen once. Source material: PBMCs. The receptors here all came from a woman in her thirties in good health and CMV-seronegative. CDR3s include the opening cysteine and the closing phenylalanine or tryptophan. D genes are given only for firm matches. Rows give clone size only sometimes, using once, few, many, or a class for an expanded clone.

v_call	cdr3_length	clone_size	j_call	d_call	cdr3_nt	cdr3_aa
TRBV2	12	once	TRBJ2-5	TRBD2	TGTGCCAGCAGGCGGGGGGCGGAGACCCAGTACTTC	CASRRGAETQYF
TRBV6-6	14	-	TRBJ2-5	-	TGTGCCAGCAGTTACGCAGGGGGGCAAGAGACCCAGTACTTC	CASSYAGGQETQYF
TRBV6-5	15	-	TRBJ1-2	-	TGTGCCAGCAGCCAGAGGGGGGGAATCAACTATGGCTACACCTTC	CASSQRGGINYGYTF
TRBV5-8	19	once	TRBJ2-5	TRBD2	TGTGCCAGCAGCTTTCGGGACATCGGTGGGACTAGATATAAAGAGACCCAGCACTTC	CASSFRDIGGTRYKETQHF
TRBV7-3	15	-	TRBJ2-2	TRBD2	TGTGCCAGCAGCTTAGTCCAGCGGGGGCCCGGGGAGCTGTTTTTT	CASSLVQRGPGELFF
TRBV6-1	14	-	TRBJ1-4	-	TGTGCCAGCACTTACAGGGAGTCGGGGGAAAAACTGTTTTTT	CASTYRESGEKLFF
TRBV19	13	-	TRBJ1-1	-	TGTGCCAGTAACCGGGAGGGTGACACTGAAGCTTTCTTT	CASNREGDTEAFF
TRBV9	16	-	TRBJ2-3	TRBD2	TGTGCCAGCAGCGTAGTTAGCGGGGGGGCTTTAGATACGCAGTATTTT	CASSVVSGGALDTQYF
TRBV2	14	-	TRBJ2-5	-	TGTGCCAGCAGCTATCGATCTGTCCCGGAGACCCAGTACTTC	CASSYRSVPETQYF
TRBV11-2	14	-	TRBJ2-5	-	TGTGCCAGCAGCGCGGCGACCCCCCTTGGGACCCAGTACTTC	CASSAATPLGTQYF
TRBV5-1	14	-	TRBJ1-6	TRBD1	TGCGCCAGCAGGGGGACAGGGGAAGATTCACCCCTCCACTTT	CASRGTGEDSPLHF
TRBV30	13	-	TRBJ1-3	-	TGTGCCTGGGTCACAGAATCTGGAAACACCATATATTTT	CAWVTESGNTIYF
TRBV18	14	once	TRBJ1-6	-	TGTGCCAGCTCCCCGGGGGGACAAGATTCACCCCTCCACTTT	CASSPGGQDSPLHF
TRBV30	15	once	TRBJ2-1	TRBD2	TGTGCCTGGAGTTCACGCAGCGGGGGCTCGAATGAGCAGTTCTTC	CAWSSRSGGSNEQFF
TRBV19	17	-	TRBJ1-2	-	TGTGCCAGTAGTATAAGGCTCTCTCGGGCGGGGTCTAACGGCTACACCTTC	CASSIRLSRAGSNGYTF
TRBV11-2	13	-	TRBJ1-1	-	TGTGCCAGCAGCCTTGACTTGAACACTGAAGCTTTCTTT	CASSLDLNTEAFF
TRBV30	10	-	TRBJ2-5	-	TGTGCCTGGAGTCGGGGGACCCAGTACTTC	CAWSRGTQYF
TRBV29-1	18	-	TRBJ2-6	TRBD2	TGCAGCGTTGGCCGCGGGGCTAGCGGGGCCTCTGGGGCCAACGTCCTGACTTTC	CSVGRGASGASGANVLTF
TRBV29-1	15	-	TRBJ1-1	TRBD1	TGCAGCGTTAAGGCCTCCGGGACAGGGAACACTGAAGCTTTCTTT	CSVKASGTGNTEAFF
TRBV15	14	once	TRBJ1-2	-	TGTGCCACCAGCAGAGGTGGGGAGCACTCAGGCTACACCTTC	CATSRGGEHSGYTF
TRBV5-1	15	-	TRBJ1-5	TRBD1	TGCGCCAGCAGCTGGACAGGACAGGATAATCAGCCCCAGCATTTT	CASSWTGQDNQPQHF
TRBV5-1	13	-	TRBJ2-7	-	TGCGCCAGCAGCTTGGGACACGTCTACGAGCAGTACTTC	CASSLGHVYEQYF
TRBV7-8	15	-	TRBJ2-7	-	TGTGCCAGCAGCTTAAGAGTTAGACAGGCTAACGAGCAGTACTTC	CASSLRVRQANEQYF
TRBV29-1	11	-	TRBJ2-7	TRBD2	TGCTGTAGCGGGGAGACGGGGGAGCAGTACTTC	CCSGETGEQYF
TRBV10-2	16	-	TRBJ1-1	-	TGCGCCAGCAGTGAAAGGCGGGTGACGGCGAGGACTGAAGCTTTCTTT	CASSERRVTARTEAFF
TRBV4-1	15	-	TRBJ2-7	TRBD1	TGCGCCAGCAGCTTTTCGGGACAGGGGGCCTACGAGCAGTACTTC	CASSFSGQGAYEQYF
TRBV5-1	14	-	TRBJ1-4	-	TGCGCCAGCAGCTTACAACCAACTAATGAAAAACTGTTTTTT	CASSLQPTNEKLFF
TRBV2	15	once	TRBJ2-5	TRBD1	TGTGCCAGCAGTCCTCAGGGACAGACCCAAGAGACCCAGTACTTC	CASSPQGQTQETQYF
TRBV30	12	-	TRBJ2-3	-	TGTGCCTGGAGCCCTAGGAGGGATACGCAGTATTTT	CAWSPRRDTQYF
TRBV29-1	12	-	TRBJ1-1	-	TGCAGCGTCCCTCCAACTCGCACTGAAGCTTTCTTT	CSVPPTRTEAFF
TRBV6-1	15	-	TRBJ2-3	TRBD2	TGTGCCAGCAGTGAAGATGGCGGGAGGACAGATACGCAGTATTTT	CASSEDGGRTDTQYF
TRBV13	13	few	TRBJ1-1	-	TGTGCCAGCAGCCAGGCCTTGAACACTGAAGCTTTCTTT	CASSQALNTEAFF
TRBV18	14	-	TRBJ1-1	-	TGTGCCAGCTCACCTAATACAGGGAACACTGAAGCTTTCTTT	CASSPNTGNTEAFF
TRBV7-9	19	-	TRBJ2-7	TRBD1	TGTGCCAGCAGCTTAACACCCAGACAGGGTCCAACTTACTCCTACGAGCAGTACTTC	CASSLTPRQGPTYSYEQYF
TRBV10-2	15	-	TRBJ2-7	TRBD2	TGCGCCAGCAGTGTAACAGCGGGGGATATCTACGAGCAGTACTTC	CASSVTAGDIYEQYF
TRBV19	15	-	TRBJ1-1	TRBD1	TGTGCCAGTAGTATAGATCGGACAGGGGGCACTGAAGCTTTCTTT	CASSIDRTGGTEAFF
TRBV18	14	once	TRBJ1-1	TRBD1	TGTGCCAGCTCCACCACGGACAGGGACACTGAAGCTTTCTTT	CASSTTDRDTEAFF
TRBV5-1	16	once	TRBJ1-3	-	TGCGCCAGCAGCTTGTCCGCAGGATTGGCCGGAAACACCATATATTTT	CASSLSAGLAGNTIYF
TRBV15	17	once	TRBJ1-2	TRBD1	TGTGCCACCAGCAGAGCGAGCTTGACAGGGCTCAACTATGGCTACACCTTC	CATSRASLTGLNYGYTF
TRBV6-5	15	-	TRBJ1-4	-	TGTGCCAGCAGTTTCCGGGGGGAGGATTATGAAAAACTGTTTTTT	CASSFRGEDYEKLFF
TRBV5-4	14	-	TRBJ1-1	-	TGTGCCAGCAGCTTAGAGGTCCGGAACACTGAAGCTTTCTTT	CASSLEVRNTEAFF
TRBV5-1	15	-	TRBJ1-3	TRBD1	TGCGCCAGCAGCGGGGACAGGGGTTCTGGAAACACCATATATTTT	CASSGDRGSGNTIYF
TRBV6-5	15	-	TRBJ2-1	TRBD1	TGTGCCAGCAGTCAAACAGGGGGCTCCTACAATGAGCAGTTCTTC	CASSQTGGSYNEQFF
TRBV14	15	few	TRBJ2-5	-	TGTGCCAGCAGCGATCTGGTGGGCCACCAAGAGACCCAGTACTTC	CASSDLVGHQETQYF
TRBV5-1	15	-	TRBJ1-2	-	TGCGCCAGCAGACAAGGGGACACGACCGCCTATGGCTACACCTTC	CASRQGDTTAYGYTF
TRBV5-6	14	-	TRBJ2-2	TRBD1	TGTGCCAGCAGATTTCAGGGGGCCTCCGGGGAGCTGTTTTTT	CASRFQGASGELFF
TRBV2	14	-	TRBJ2-5	TRBD1	TGTGCCAGCAAGCAGGGGGCTTACCAAGAGACCCAGTACTTC	CASKQGAYQETQYF